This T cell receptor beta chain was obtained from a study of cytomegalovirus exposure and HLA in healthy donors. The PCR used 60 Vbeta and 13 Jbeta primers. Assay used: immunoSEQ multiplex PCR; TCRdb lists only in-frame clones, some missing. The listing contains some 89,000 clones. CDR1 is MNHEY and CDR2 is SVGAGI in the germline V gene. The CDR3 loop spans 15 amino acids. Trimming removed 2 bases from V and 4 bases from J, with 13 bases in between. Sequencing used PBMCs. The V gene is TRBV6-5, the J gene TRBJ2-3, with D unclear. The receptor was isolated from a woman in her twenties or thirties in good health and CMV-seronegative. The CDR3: CASSYAFGSPDTQYF. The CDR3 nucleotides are TGTGCCAGCAGTTACGCGTTCGGGTCCCCAGATACGCAGTATTTT.